One sample yielded the 25 T cell receptor beta chains listed below, sequenced in a study of blood T cell repertoires in COVID-19. Some clones are missing from TCRdb's copy, which holds only in-frame ones; the method was immunoSEQ multiplex PCR. Among approximately 360,000 clones, approximately 87% were seen once, and the ten largest hold 0.95% to 1%. Source material: PBMCs or T cells enriched from blood (not recorded which). The receptors here all came from a woman aged 25 to 39 with acute COVID-19.

The rearrangement uses TRBV27 and TRBJ1-2; D ambiguous. Between the trimmed V and J ends, which lost 2 bases and 4 bases, there was a span of 11 bases. The germline V gene has CDR1 MNHEY and CDR2 SMNVEV (reference sequence). The CDR3 is 14 residues long. The CDR3 bases are TGTGCCAGCAGTTTAGGTGACGGGGTCTATGGCTACACCTTC. This sequence encodes CASSLGDGVYGYTF.

The rearrangement uses TRBV28 and TRBJ2-3; tentatively, D is TRBD1 (5 bases). This CDR3 has 16 residues. CDR1 is MDHEN and CDR2 is SYDVKM in the germline V gene. Trimming took off 6 bases at V and 2 bases at J, with 18 bases between the two ends. The CDR3 DNA follows: TGTGCCAGCAGCTCCCGTGCCCAGGGATTCACAGATACGCAGTATTTT. Its translation: CASSSRAQGFTDTQYF.

The rearrangement links TRBV24-1 to TRBJ1-2; 12 positions match TRBD1. This CDR3 comprises 12 residues. The V and J ends lost 10 bases and 8 bases, in that order; junction bases with no gene match: 4. Germline V gene sequence: CDR1 KGHDR, CDR2 SFDVKD. CDR3 DNA: TGTGCCACGGGACAGGGGGCCGAGGGCTACACCTTC. It specifies CATGQGAEGYTF.

The V gene is TRBV9, the J gene TRBJ1-1, with 7 bases that match TRBD1. The CDR3 totals 15 residues. The V segment lost 3 bases and the J segment 0 bases; nucleotides outside the gene matches: 5. The germline CDR1 and CDR2 sequences are SGDLS and YYNGEE. Here the CDR3 reads CASSAYRGMNTEAFF. Here the CDR3 DNA reads TGTGCCAGCAGCGCATACAGGGGTATGAACACTGAAGCTTTCTTT. The full variable domain, completed using reference TRBV9 and TRBJ1-1, is DSGVTQTPKHLITATGQRVTLRCSPRSGDLSVYWYQQSLDQGLQFLIQYYNGEERAKGNILERFSAQQFPDLHSELNLSSLELGDSALYFCASSAYRGMNTEAFFGQGTRLTVV.

The V call is TRBV5-1, the J call TRBJ1-4, with D hard to call. The germline V and J ends were trimmed by 3 bases and 4 bases, with 19 bases remaining between them. The length of the CDR3 is 17 residues. In germline, CDR1 is SGHRS, CDR2 YFSETQ. CDR3 nucleotide sequence: TGCGCCAGCAGCTCACGACCCAACAGCTACGGTAATGAAAAACTGTTTTTT. Protein sequence: CASSSRPNSYGNEKLFF.

This chain uses TRBV20-1 with TRBJ2-2; 7 bases are a match to TRBD2. This CDR3 is 16 amino acids long. The germline V gene encodes CDR1 DFQATT and CDR2 SNEGSKA (reference sequence). V dropped 4 bases and J dropped 0; count of bases not matched to a gene: 8. The CDR3 DNA reads as TGCAGTGCTATTGAGCGGGGCCGCCCGAACACCGGGGAGCTGTTTTTT. Encoded protein: CSAIERGRPNTGELFF.

The chain recombines TRBV9 with TRBJ1-3; possible D gene TRBD1, 6 bases. CDR3 length: 15 residues. Germline CDR1 reads SGDLS; CDR2 reads YYNGEE. Trimming cost V 0 bases and J 3 bases, with 10 bases left between them. The CDR3 loop reads CASSVGGRGGNTIYF. DNA for the CDR3: TGTGCCAGCAGCGTAGGGGGGCGCGGTGGAAACACCATATATTTT.

The table lists this clone with a count of one. V is TRBV6-5 and J is TRBJ1-2; D gene uncertain. The CDR3 is 16 residues long. The germline V gene has CDR1 MNHEY and CDR2 SVGAGI. The V end lost 0 bases, the J end lost 7 bases, and 18 bases lay between the germline ends. DNA for the CDR3: TGTGCCAGCAGTTACTCGAAGGAGAACGCGAGGGCTGGCTACACCTTC. It specifies CASSYSKENARAGYTF.

On this clone itself: The sample has other DNA sequences that encode this CDR3 too. The V gene is TRBV5-1, the J gene TRBJ2-3, with D unresolved. There are 13 residues in the CDR3. Germline assignment: CDR1 SGHRS and CDR2 YFSETQ. Trimming removed 2 bases from V and 2 bases from J, with 6 bases in between. The DNA of the CDR3 is TGCGCCAGCAGCTTCCGAGACACAGATACGCAGTATTTT. This gives the protein CASSFRDTDTQYF. The full variable domain, with the rest looked up from reference TRBV5-1 and TRBJ2-3, is KAGVTQTPRYLIKTRGQQVTLSCSPISGHRSVSWYQQTPGQGLQFLFEYFSETQRNKGNFPGRFSGRQFSNSRSEMNVSTLELGDSALYLCASSFRDTDTQYFGPGTRLTVL.

This chain links TRBV11-2 with TRBJ1-1; TRBD1 is a possible D gene (5 bases). This CDR3 is 14 amino acids long. Germline-derived CDR1 and CDR2 are SGHAT and FQNNGV. Trimming stripped 9 bases from V and 2 bases from J, with 16 bases between. The CDR3 region is CASRDGDFNTEAFF. CDR3 bases: TGTGCCAGTCGAGATGGGGACTTTAACACTGAAGCTTTCTTT.

The V and J genes are TRBV24-1 and TRBJ1-2, with D unclear. The CDR3 consists of 18 residues. Trimming stripped 4 bases from V and 2 bases from J, with 22 bases between. Germline-derived CDR1 and CDR2 are KGHDR and SFDVKD. The CDR3 is CATSDYAYLRTGNYGYTF. CDR3 in DNA: TGTGCCACCAGTGACTACGCTTATCTGAGGACGGGGAACTATGGCTACACCTTC.

This rearrangement joins TRBV5-4 to TRBJ1-2; D unclear. From germline, CDR1 is SGHNT and CDR2 YYREEE (reference sequence). Trimming removed 4 bases at V and 7 bases at J, with 23 bases between. The CDR3 covers 16 residues. CDR3 sequence: CASSLTIGQARPGYTF. For the CDR3, the DNA is TGTGCCAGCAGCCTAACAATTGGGCAGGCTCGCCCTGGCTACACCTTC. The entire variable domain, with the rest obtained from reference TRBV5-4 and TRBJ1-2, is as follows: ETGVTQSPTHLIKTRGQQVTLRCSSQSGHNTVSWYQQALGQGPQFIFQYYREEENGRGNFPPRFSGLQFPNYSSELNVNALELDDSALYLCASSLTIGQARPGYTFGSGTRLTVV.

The chain recombines TRBV12-5 with TRBJ2-3; 13 nucleotides line up with TRBD2. Per the germline V gene, CDR1 is LGHNT and CDR2 is FRNRAP. CDR3 size: 16 residues. J was trimmed by 8 bases and V by 6 bases; bases with no gene match: 11. This CDR3 is CASGPGTSGVRGTQYF. The CDR3 DNA reads TGTGCTAGTGGCCCTGGGACTAGCGGGGTAAGGGGTACGCAGTATTTT. Full variable domain (rest looked up from reference TRBV12-5 and TRBJ2-3): DARVTQTPRHKVTEMGQEVTMRCQPILGHNTVFWYRQTMMQGLELLAYFRNRAPLDDSGMPKDRFSAEMPDATLATLKIQPSEPRDSAVYFCASGPGTSGVRGTQYFGPGTRLTVL.

The chain recombines TRBV10-1 with TRBJ2-6, with 8 bases lining up with TRBD1. Losses at the gene ends were 11 bases for V and 2 bases for J; bases not matched to a gene: 11. This CDR3 comprises 16 residues. Germline assignment: CDR1 WNHNN and CDR2 SYGVQD (reference sequence). The CDR3 DNA is TGCGCCGATGCTCTGACAGGGGTGACTGGGGCCAACGTCCTGACTTTC. It encodes CADALTGVTGANVLTF.

V and J are TRBV21-1 and TRBJ1-4; the table names TRBD1, a call not compared with the DNA. TRBV21-1 is given as a pseudogene. CDR3 length: 14 residues. CDR3 amino acids: CASSPQGCNEKLFF. CDR3 nucleotides: TGTGCCAGCAGCCCACAGGGATGTAATGAAAAACTGTTTTTT.

V gene TRBV2 combines with J gene TRBJ1-1, with D maybe TRBD1 (6 bases). This CDR3 comprises 15 residues. V was pared by 5 bases and J by 2 bases, with 15 bases between. Germline CDR1 and CDR2: SNHLY and FYNNEI. This CDR3 reads CASSKQGRGNTEAFF. Here the CDR3 DNA reads TGTGCCAGCAGTAAACAGGGTAGGGGAAACACTGAAGCTTTCTTT.

The V call is TRBV28, the J call TRBJ2-1; TRBD2 matches at 7 bases. Germline loops: CDR1 MDHEN, CDR2 SYDVKM. The V and J ends lost 5 bases and 4 bases, in that order; junction bases with no gene match: 5. The CDR3 spans 14 residues. The CDR3 sequence is CASSLAEPYNEQFF. The CDR3, as DNA: TGTGCCAGCAGTCTAGCGGAGCCGTACAATGAGCAGTTCTTC. The complete variable domain, with remaining parts taken from reference TRBV28 and TRBJ2-1, reads DVKVTQSSRYLVKRTGEKVFLECVQDMDHENMFWYRQDPGLGLRLIYFSYDVKMKEKGDIPEGYSVSREKKERFSLILESASTNQTSMYLCASSLAEPYNEQFFGPGTRLTVL.

This chain uses TRBV27 with TRBJ2-2, with 7 bases identical to TRBD2. The germline CDR1 and CDR2 sequences are MNHEY and SMNVEV (reference sequence). CDR3 length equals 15 residues. After removal of 6 bases from V and 4 bases from J, the junction contained 8 bases not matched to a gene. Here the CDR3 reads CASRTRRGVTGELFF. The CDR3 DNA is TGTGCCAGCAGGACCCGCCGGGGGGTCACCGGGGAGCTGTTTTTT.

The V call is TRBV5-1, the J call TRBJ2-7; TRBD1 matches 7 bases. Germline lookup yields CDR1 SGHRS and CDR2 YFSETQ. V was pared by 3 bases and J by 2 bases, with 5 bases of the junction left unmatched. The CDR3 runs to 14 residues. Written as DNA, the CDR3 is TGCGCCAGCAGCTCGACAGGGTATGCCTACGAGCAGTACTTC. Encoded protein: CASSSTGYAYEQYF.

The table lists this clone with a count of one. The chain uses TRBV6-7 and TRBJ1-6; maybe TRBD1 (6 bases). Being an ORF, TRBV6-7 has a function that is uncertain. The CDR3 is 16 residues long. V gave up 7 bases and J gave up 2 bases, with 15 bases separating them. In DNA form, the CDR3 reads TGTGCCAGCACCCCGGGGGGGGCCACCTATAATTCACCCCTCCACTTT. Translating gives CASTPGGATYNSPLHF.

The V gene is TRBV30, the J gene TRBJ1-2; perhaps TRBD1 as D (5 bases). The germline V and J ends were trimmed by 0 bases and 6 bases, with 14 bases remaining between them. The CDR3 spans 14 residues. Germline V gene data show CDR1 as GTSNPN and CDR2 as SVGIG (reference sequence). CDR3 in amino acids: CAWSVWQGLDGYTF. In DNA, the CDR3 is TGTGCCTGGAGTGTTTGGCAGGGACTCGATGGCTACACCTTC.

This clone was seen just once. The chain joins TRBV7-3 to TRBJ2-6; D is possibly TRBD1 (5 bases). The CDR3 sequence is 15 residues long. The V end was cut by 5 bases, the J end by 2 bases, with 10 bases between. CDR1 is SGHTA, CDR2 FQGTGA, per germline. CDR3 sequence (DNA): TGTGCCAGCAGCCTAGGGGTAACTGGGGCCAACGTCCTGACTTTC. Protein sequence: CASSLGVTGANVLTF.

The J gene is TRBJ1-5, the V gene TRBV12-3 or TRBV12-4; 9 bases map to TRBD1. The CDR3 consists of 12 residues. J lost 7 bases, V lost 7 bases, and 2 bases had no gene match. CDR3 nucleotides: TGTGCCAGCACTACAGGGGGCCAGCCCCAGCATTTT. It yields the protein CASTTGGQPQHF.

The chain recombines TRBV10-2 with TRBJ2-1; the match to TRBD1 covers 8 bases. This CDR3 spans 13 amino acids. Germline CDR1 and CDR2: WSHSY and SAAADI. The V and J ends lost 10 bases and 9 bases, in that order; junction bases with no gene match: 11. The CDR3 is CATSDRVESEQFF. DNA for the CDR3: TGCGCCACCTCGGACAGGGTTGAAAGTGAGCAGTTCTTC.

This sequence joins TRBV29-1 and TRBJ2-1, with D unclear. The germline gives CDR1 SQVTM, CDR2 ANQGSEA. V dropped 7 bases and J dropped 7 bases, with 17 bases sitting between them. The CDR3 has 13 residues. CDR3 protein: CSAGQPWRNEQFF. CDR3 bases: TGCAGCGCCGGTCAACCCTGGAGAAATGAGCAGTTCTTC.